The clone carrying this TCR beta chain was seen only a few times. This may stem from a read error, because a much larger clone lies one nucleotide away. MiXCR, applied by TCRdb to the PCR reads, yields one record per CDR3 protein. There are under 20,000 distinct CDR3 sequences in the sample; 40% to 45% occur only once, and roughly 14% lies in the top ten. Germline V gives CDR1 SEHNR, CDR2 FQNEAQ (reference sequence). This CDR3 is built from 16 residues. This record comes from a study of tumor-infiltrating lymphocytes in oesophageal squamous cell carcinoma. Material: normal esophageal tissue next to the tumor. V usage is TRBV7-9 and J usage is TRBJ2-1; tentative D call: TRBD1 (6 bases). The J call is uncertain, as TRBJ2-7 better fits the DNA end. The TCR originated in a male donor with esophageal squamous cell carcinoma. The CDR3 nucleotides are TGTGCCAGCAGCTCCTGGACAGTGAGCTCCTACAATGAGCAGTACTTC. Amino acid sequence: CASSSWTVSSYNEQYF.